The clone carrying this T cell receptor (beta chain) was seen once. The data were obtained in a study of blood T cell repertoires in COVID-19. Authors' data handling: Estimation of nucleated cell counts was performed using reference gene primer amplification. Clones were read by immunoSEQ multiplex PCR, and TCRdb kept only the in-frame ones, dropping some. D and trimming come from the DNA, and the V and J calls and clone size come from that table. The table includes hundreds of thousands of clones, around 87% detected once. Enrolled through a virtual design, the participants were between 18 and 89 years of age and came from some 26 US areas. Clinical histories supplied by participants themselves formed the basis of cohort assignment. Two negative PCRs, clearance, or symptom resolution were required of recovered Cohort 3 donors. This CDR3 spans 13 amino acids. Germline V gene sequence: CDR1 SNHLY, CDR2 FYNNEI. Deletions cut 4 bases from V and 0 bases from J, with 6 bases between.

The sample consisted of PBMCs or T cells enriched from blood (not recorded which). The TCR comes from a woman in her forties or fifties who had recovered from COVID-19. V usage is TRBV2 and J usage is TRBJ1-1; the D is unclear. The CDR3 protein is CASSVGLNTEAFF. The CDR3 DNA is TGTGCCAGCAGTGTGGGCCTGAACACTGAAGCTTTCTTT.